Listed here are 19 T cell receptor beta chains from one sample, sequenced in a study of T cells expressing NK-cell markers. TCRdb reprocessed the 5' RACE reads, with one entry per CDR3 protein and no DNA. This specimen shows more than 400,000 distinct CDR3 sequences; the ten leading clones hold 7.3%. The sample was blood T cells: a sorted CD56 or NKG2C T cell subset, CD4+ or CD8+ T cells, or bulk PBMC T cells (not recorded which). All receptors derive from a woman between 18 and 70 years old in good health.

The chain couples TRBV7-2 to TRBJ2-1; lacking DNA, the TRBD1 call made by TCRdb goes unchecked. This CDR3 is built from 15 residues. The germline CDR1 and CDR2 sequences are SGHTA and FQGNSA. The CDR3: CASSLAGTNYNEQFF.

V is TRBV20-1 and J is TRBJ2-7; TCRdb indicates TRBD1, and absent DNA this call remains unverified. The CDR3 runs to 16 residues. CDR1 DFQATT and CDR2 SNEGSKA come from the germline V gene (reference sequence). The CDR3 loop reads CSARVSTRDRALKQYF.

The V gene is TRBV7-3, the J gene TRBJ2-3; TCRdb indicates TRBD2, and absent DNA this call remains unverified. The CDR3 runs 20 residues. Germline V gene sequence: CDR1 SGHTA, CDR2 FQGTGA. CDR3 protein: CASSPLGSGSPITTTDTQYF.

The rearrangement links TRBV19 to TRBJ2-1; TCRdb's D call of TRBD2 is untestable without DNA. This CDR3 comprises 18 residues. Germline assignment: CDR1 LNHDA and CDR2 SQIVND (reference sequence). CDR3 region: CASTPIGIQRGGYNEQFF.

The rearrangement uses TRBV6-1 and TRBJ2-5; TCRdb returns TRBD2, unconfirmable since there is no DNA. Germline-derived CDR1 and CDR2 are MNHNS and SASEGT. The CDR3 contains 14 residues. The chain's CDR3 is CASTEATSGRAQYF.

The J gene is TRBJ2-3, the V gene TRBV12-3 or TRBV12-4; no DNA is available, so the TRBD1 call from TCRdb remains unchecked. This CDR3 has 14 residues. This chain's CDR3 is CASSFTQGTDTQYF.

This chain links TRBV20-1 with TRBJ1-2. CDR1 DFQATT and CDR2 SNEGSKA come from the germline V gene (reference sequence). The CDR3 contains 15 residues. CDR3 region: CSADPRGSANYGYTF.

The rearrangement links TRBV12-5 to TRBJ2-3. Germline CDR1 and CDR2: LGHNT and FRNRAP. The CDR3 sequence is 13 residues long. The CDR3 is CASGSGGTDTQYF.

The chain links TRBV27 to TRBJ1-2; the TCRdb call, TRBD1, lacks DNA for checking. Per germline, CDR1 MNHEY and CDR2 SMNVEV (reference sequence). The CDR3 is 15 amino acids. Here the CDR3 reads CASSLGTGSLYGYTF.

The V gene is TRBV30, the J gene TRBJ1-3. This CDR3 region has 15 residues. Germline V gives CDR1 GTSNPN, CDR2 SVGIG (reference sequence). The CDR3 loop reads CAWRKDRHSGNTIYF.

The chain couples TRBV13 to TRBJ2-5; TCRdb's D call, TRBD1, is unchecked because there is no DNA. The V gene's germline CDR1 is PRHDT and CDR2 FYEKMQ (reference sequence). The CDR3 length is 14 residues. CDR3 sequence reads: CASSFAGQGETQYF.

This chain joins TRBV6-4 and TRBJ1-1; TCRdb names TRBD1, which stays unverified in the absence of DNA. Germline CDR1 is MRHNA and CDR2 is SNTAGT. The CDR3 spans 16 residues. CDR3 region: CASSATSDRPNTEAFF.

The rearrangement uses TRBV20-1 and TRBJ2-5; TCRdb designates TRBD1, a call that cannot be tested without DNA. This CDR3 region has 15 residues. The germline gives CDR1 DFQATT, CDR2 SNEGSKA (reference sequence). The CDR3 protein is CSAVRQGSAQETQYF.

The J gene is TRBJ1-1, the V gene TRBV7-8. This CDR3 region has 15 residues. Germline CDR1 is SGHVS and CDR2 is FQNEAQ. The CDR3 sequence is CASSLGVAENTEAFF.

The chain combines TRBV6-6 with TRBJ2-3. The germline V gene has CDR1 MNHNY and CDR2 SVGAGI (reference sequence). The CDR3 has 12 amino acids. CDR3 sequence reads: CASSAFTDTQYF.

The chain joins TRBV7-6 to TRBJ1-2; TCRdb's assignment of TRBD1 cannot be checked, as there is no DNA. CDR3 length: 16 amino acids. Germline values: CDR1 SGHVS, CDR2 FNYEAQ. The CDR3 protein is CASSPGSNSINYGYTF.

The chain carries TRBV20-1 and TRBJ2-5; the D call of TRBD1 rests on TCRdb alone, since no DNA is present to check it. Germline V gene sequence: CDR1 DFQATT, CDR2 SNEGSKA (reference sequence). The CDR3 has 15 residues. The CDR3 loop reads CSARRTGVSLETQYF.

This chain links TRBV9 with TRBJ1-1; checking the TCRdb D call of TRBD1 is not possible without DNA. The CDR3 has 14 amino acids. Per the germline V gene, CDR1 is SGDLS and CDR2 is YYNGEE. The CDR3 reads CASSEGGLGTEAFF.

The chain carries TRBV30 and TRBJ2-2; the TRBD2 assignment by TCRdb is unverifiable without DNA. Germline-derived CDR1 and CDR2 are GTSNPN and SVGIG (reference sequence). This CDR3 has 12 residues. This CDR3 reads CAGGRATGELFF. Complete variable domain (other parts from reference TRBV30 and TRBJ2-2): SQTIHQWPATLVQPVGSPLSLECTVEGTSNPNLYWYRQAAGRGLQLLFYSVGIGQISSEVPQNLSASRPQDRQFILSSKKLLLSDSGFYLCAGGRATGELFFGEGSRLTVL.